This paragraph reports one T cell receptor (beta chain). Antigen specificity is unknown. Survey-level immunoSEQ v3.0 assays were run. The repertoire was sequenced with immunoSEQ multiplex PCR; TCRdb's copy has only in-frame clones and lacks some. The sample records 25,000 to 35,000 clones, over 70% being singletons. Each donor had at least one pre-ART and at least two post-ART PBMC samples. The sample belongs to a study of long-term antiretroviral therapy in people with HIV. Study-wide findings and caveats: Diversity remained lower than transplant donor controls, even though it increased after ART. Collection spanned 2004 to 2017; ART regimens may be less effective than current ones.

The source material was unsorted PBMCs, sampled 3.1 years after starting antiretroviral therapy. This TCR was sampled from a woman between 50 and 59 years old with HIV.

The CDR3 loop is CASCVGQYEETQYF. CDR3 nucleotides: TGTGCCAGCTGTGTGGGACAGTACGAAGAGACCCAGTACTTC. The chain is built from TRBV2 and TRBJ2-5; 7 nucleotides match TRBD1. The germline gives CDR1 SNHLY, CDR2 FYNNEI. J gave up 3 bases and V 8 bases, and 9 bases lay outside the gene matches. This CDR3 has 14 amino acids. Filled out from reference TRBV2 and TRBJ2-5, the complete variable domain reads EPEVTQTPSHQVTQMGQEVILRCVPISNHLYFYWYRQILGQKVEFLVSFYNNEISEKSEIFDDQFSVERPDGSNFTLKIRSTKLEDSAMYFCASCVGQYEETQYFGPGTRLLVL.